These 24 T cell receptor beta chains came from one sample sequenced in a study of T cell responses to AZD1222 COVID-19 vaccine. Measured with immunoSEQ multiplex PCR; TCRdb has only the in-frame clones, and not every one. The sample holds 130,000 to 150,000 clones, about 90% seen once. This specimen was peripheral blood, taken on day 0 of MenACWY control vaccination. The receptor set was obtained from an adult in good health.

CDR3 DNA sequence: TGTGCCAGCAGCTTGGAGTCGGGACTCTCCTACGAGCAGTACTTC. It is translated as CASSLESGLSYEQYF. This rearrangement joins TRBV5-4 to TRBJ2-7; D is perhaps TRBD2 (6 bases). V gave up 0 bases and J gave up 0 bases, with 10 bases separating them. Germline CDR1 and CDR2: SGHNT and YYREEE (reference sequence). The length of the CDR3 is 15 residues.

DNA of the CDR3: TGTGCCAGCAGCTTTAGCGGGGGTTCCAGTCAGCCCCAGCATTTT. It is translated as CASSFSGGSSQPQHF. The chain joins TRBV5-5 to TRBJ1-5, with D tentatively TRBD1 (5 bases). Trimming shortened V by 2 bases and J by 6 bases, and 15 bases separated the two germline ends. The CDR3 spans 15 residues. CDR1 SGHKS and CDR2 YYEKEE come from the germline V gene (reference sequence).

The J gene is TRBJ1-2, the V gene TRBV5-8; 9 bases are a match to TRBD1. With V trimmed by 4 bases and J by 0 bases, 7 bases remained unmatched. This CDR3 contains 16 residues. Germline V gene lookup returns CDR1 SGHTS and CDR2 YDEGEE. The CDR3 sequence is CASSLTRQGANYGYTF. CDR3 nucleotides: TGTGCCAGCAGCCTAACTAGACAGGGGGCTAACTATGGCTACACCTTC.

The table lists this clone with a count of one. The rearrangement uses TRBV18 and TRBJ1-1, with TRBD1 matching 7 bases. The V gene's germline CDR1 is KGHSH and CDR2 LQKENI. This CDR3 comprises 15 residues. The V and J ends lost 3 bases and 2 bases, in that order; junction bases with no gene match: 6. This chain's CDR3 is CASSPQGQKNTEAFF. The CDR3 nucleotides are TGTGCCAGCTCACCCCAGGGACAGAAAAACACTGAAGCTTTCTTT.

The rearrangement links TRBV7-3 to TRBJ1-2; TRBD1 matches at 7 bases. This CDR3 is built from 14 residues. Trimming took 5 bases from V and 8 from J; bases not matched to a gene: 11. Germline CDR1 and CDR2: SGHTA and FQGTGA. This CDR3 is CASSKTGNGLGYTF. In DNA form, the CDR3 reads TGTGCCAGCAGCAAGACAGGGAACGGGTTAGGCTACACCTTC.

The V call is TRBV4-1, the J call TRBJ1-3, with TRBD1 identical over 9 bases. Trimming removed 0 bases from V and 1 base from J; junction bases left unmatched: 4. The length of the CDR3 is 17 residues. Per germline, CDR1 MGHRA and CDR2 YSYEKL. CDR3 sequence reads: CASSQEGQGWSGNTIYF. CDR3 DNA: TGCGCCAGCAGCCAAGAAGGACAGGGGTGGTCTGGAAACACCATATATTTT.

Here the CDR3 reads CASSSGLAGGSSSYEQYF. CDR3 nucleotide sequence: TGTGCCAGTAGTAGCGGACTAGCGGGAGGGAGTAGCTCCTACGAGCAGTACTTC. The rearrangement links TRBV19 to TRBJ2-7; 15 nucleotides match TRBD2. Germline assignment: CDR1 LNHDA and CDR2 SQIVND (reference sequence). The junction had 7 bases not matched to a gene; V was cut back by 4 bases and J by 0 bases. This CDR3 is 18 amino acids long.

This clone was detected only once. The CDR3 here is CASSRSPGSNEKLFF. In DNA, the CDR3 is TGTGCCAGCTCTCGCAGCCCAGGGTCTAATGAAAAACTGTTTTTT. The V call is TRBV18, the J call TRBJ1-4; perhaps TRBD1 as D (5 bases). Deletions cut 6 bases from V and 3 bases from J, with 14 bases between. This CDR3 contains 15 residues. CDR1 is KGHSH and CDR2 is LQKENI in the germline V gene.

The chain joins TRBV12-5 to TRBJ1-2, with 7 bases aligning to TRBD1. The CDR3 runs to 15 residues. CDR1 and CDR2 from the germline V gene are LGHNT and FRNRAP. V gave up 7 bases and J gave up 4 bases; unmatched junction bases: 12. CDR3 region: CASAFPKDRSYGYTF. The CDR3 DNA reads as TGTGCTAGTGCTTTCCCAAAGGACAGGTCCTATGGCTACACCTTC.

This chain uses TRBV10-3 with TRBJ1-1; TRBD1 matches 8 bases. J was trimmed by 11 bases and V by 6 bases; bases with no gene match: 11. The CDR3 extends over 13 amino acids. CDR1 is ENHRY and CDR2 is SYGVKD in the germline V gene. DNA for the CDR3: TGTGCCATCAGGGCAGGGACAGGCGGTACGGCTTTCTTT. Its protein product is CAIRAGTGGTAFF.

The chain recombines TRBV4-2 with TRBJ1-4; D unclear. Germline CDR1 LGHNA, CDR2 YNFKEQ. The CDR3 runs 13 residues. V lost 6 bases and J 4 bases, leaving 9 bases between the germline ends. The CDR3 nucleotides read TGTGCCAGCAGAGGCGGGGTTAATGAAAAACTGTTTTTT. Its protein is CASRGGVNEKLFF.

The chain has TRBV28 and TRBJ2-1; D perhaps matches TRBD1 (5 bases). The germline V gene has CDR1 MDHEN and CDR2 SYDVKM. V lost 8 bases to trimming and J lost 0 bases, with 14 bases between them. This CDR3 region has 15 residues. This CDR3 reads CASAPLGRSYNEQFF. The CDR3 bases are TGTGCCAGCGCCCCATTGGGGCGCTCCTACAATGAGCAGTTCTTC.

This clone was found a few times. This chain uses TRBV3-1 (or the pseudogene TRBV3-2) with TRBJ1-4; no definite D call. Trimming stripped 4 bases from V and 0 bases from J, with 6 bases between. Germline V lookup: CDR1 LGHDT, CDR2 YNNKEL (reference sequence). The CDR3 consists of 14 residues. The DNA of the CDR3 is TGTGCCAGCAGCCTGAGGGCAACTAATGAAAAACTGTTTTTT. It codes for CASSLRATNEKLFF.

The chain combines TRBV7-2 with TRBJ2-3, with D perhaps being TRBD1 or TRBD2 (5 bases each). Trimming left V 5 bases short and J 5 bases short, with 14 bases between. CDR1 and CDR2 (germline): SGHTA, FQGNSA. The CDR3 is made up of 14 amino acids. CDR3 region: CASSLGSGRDTQYF. In DNA form, the CDR3 reads TGTGCCAGCAGCCTAGGATCAGGGAGAGATACGCAGTATTTT.

This chain connects TRBV4-2 to TRBJ2-7; TRBD2 is a possible D gene (6 bases). The length of the CDR3 is 13 residues. Trimming stripped 1 base from V and 6 bases from J, with 10 bases between. Germline V lookup: CDR1 LGHNA, CDR2 YNFKEQ. The CDR3 is CASSQVGGTEQYF. The CDR3 DNA is TGTGCCAGCAGCCAAGTCGGGGGAACCGAGCAGTACTTC.

The V call is TRBV28, the J call TRBJ2-7; 11 bases are a match to TRBD1. The CDR3 contains 15 residues. Per the germline V gene, CDR1 is MDHEN and CDR2 is SYDVKM. V lost 4 bases, J lost 3 bases, and 5 bases stayed unmatched. The CDR3 loop is CASSSGQGANYEQYF. In DNA form, the CDR3 reads TGTGCCAGCAGTTCCGGACAGGGGGCGAACTACGAGCAGTACTTC.

The chain combines TRBV6-5 with TRBJ1-2; 7 bases align to TRBD1. The CDR3 runs to 13 residues. From germline, CDR1 is MNHEY and CDR2 SVGAGI. Losses at the gene ends were 8 bases for V and 1 base for J; bases not matched to a gene: 4. CDR3 loop: CASRRDSNYGYTF. The CDR3 DNA reads TGTGCCAGCCGGAGGGACAGTAACTATGGCTACACCTTC.

The chain joins TRBV6-5 to TRBJ1-6, with TRBD1 as a possible D gene (6 bases). CDR3 size: 13 residues. Germline V gene data show CDR1 as MNHEY and CDR2 as SVGAGI. The ends were cut back, 7 bases at V and 9 bases at J, with 13 bases in the middle. Written as DNA, the CDR3 is TGTGCCAGCACACAGGGCTTCGCTTCACCCCTCCACTTT. Its protein product is CASTQGFASPLHF.

The chain recombines TRBV4-1 with TRBJ2-3; D could derive from TRBD1 or TRBD2 (5 bases each). From germline, CDR1 is MGHRA and CDR2 YSYEKL. This CDR3 comprises 16 residues. Trimming left V 1 base short and J 1 base short, with 12 bases between. CDR3: CASSQGWGRGTDTQYF. The CDR3 DNA reads as TGCGCCAGCAGCCAAGGTTGGGGACGGGGCACAGATACGCAGTATTTT.

The rearrangement links TRBV10-1 to TRBJ2-1; 13 bases line up with TRBD2. This CDR3 contains 15 residues. Trimming at V came to 5 bases and at J to 7 bases, leaving 5 bases not matched to a gene. Germline CDR1 reads WNHNN; CDR2 reads SYGVQD (reference sequence). The CDR3 loop is CASSRLAGGYNEQFF. Here the CDR3 DNA reads TGCGCCAGCAGTCGACTAGCGGGGGGTTATAATGAGCAGTTCTTC.

This rearrangement joins TRBV7-9 to TRBJ1-6; TRBD1 matches at 7 bases. Germline V gene data show CDR1 as SEHNR and CDR2 as FQNEAQ (reference sequence). This CDR3 is 14 amino acids long. Germline trimming cut 4 bases from V and 5 bases from J; bases unmatched to any gene: 2. The CDR3 DNA follows: TGTGCCAGCAGCTGGGACAGTGATAATTCACCCCTCCACTTT. It encodes CASSWDSDNSPLHF.

The chain carries TRBV7-2 and TRBJ1-2, with 8 bases identical to TRBD1. Germline V gives CDR1 SGHTA, CDR2 FQGNSA. Trimming took 7 bases from V and 8 from J; bases not matched to a gene: 9. There are 13 residues in the CDR3. The CDR3, as DNA: TGTGCCAGCAACCTCTCAGGGGGCGGGGGCTACACCTTC. This gives the protein CASNLSGGGGYTF.

This rearrangement joins TRBV10-3 to TRBJ2-1; 9 nucleotides match TRBD2. The CDR3 is made up of 17 amino acids. Per germline, CDR1 ENHRY and CDR2 SYGVKD. V trimming: 6 bases; J trimming: 8 bases; junction bases outside the gene matches: 17. The DNA of the CDR3 is TGTGCCATCAGCGAACAACCCCATAGCGGGGGCTCTGATGAGCAGTTCTTC. This translates into CAISEQPHSGGSDEQFF.

This clone appeared a few times. The V call is TRBV27, the J call TRBJ1-6, with no clear D. The V end lost 5 bases, the J end lost 5 bases, and 10 bases lay between the germline ends. Germline-derived CDR1 and CDR2 are MNHEY and SMNVEV (reference sequence). This CDR3 contains 14 residues. CDR3: CASSPLGDNSPLHF. The DNA for the CDR3 is TGTGCCAGCAGTCCCCTTGGAGATAATTCACCCCTCCACTTT.